Shown below are 18 T cell receptor beta chains from a single sample sequenced in a study of cytomegalovirus exposure and HLA in healthy donors. Data came from immunoSEQ multiplex PCR; TCRdb stores just in-frame clones and leaves some out. The sample holds 150,000 to 200,000 clones, roughly 89% seen once. Sequencing was done on a sample of PBMCs. The source is a woman between 18 and 29 years old in good health and CMV-seropositive.

V and J are TRBV5-1 and TRBJ2-3; TRBD1 aligns across 8 bases. The V and J ends lost 2 bases and 8 bases, in that order; junction bases with no gene match: 7. The CDR3 is made up of 14 amino acids. The germline CDR1 and CDR2 sequences are SGHRS and YFSETQ. The CDR3 nucleotides read TGCGCCAGCAGCTTTGGGCAGGGGGCTGGTACGCAGTATTTT. It specifies CASSFGQGAGTQYF.

This chain joins TRBV28 and TRBJ2-3, with 9 bases that match TRBD2. Germline CDR1 and CDR2: MDHEN and SYDVKM. The CDR3 has 16 residues. V dropped 2 bases and J dropped 4; count of bases not matched to a gene: 7. The CDR3 coding sequence is TGTGCCAGCAGTTTACACGTAGCGGGAGTAGCAGATACGCAGTATTTT. This translates into CASSLHVAGVADTQYF.

J is TRBJ2-1 and V is TRBV28, with no clear D. With 5 bases removed from V and 12 bases from J, the gap between germline ends came to 11 bases. This CDR3 comprises 11 residues. CDR1 MDHEN and CDR2 SYDVKM come from the germline V gene. The CDR3, as DNA: TGTGCCAGCAGTCTTAACTTTGGGCAGTTCTTC. Protein product: CASSLNFGQFF.

This clone was counted a single time. The chain uses TRBV4-2 and TRBJ1-1; D gene ambiguous. Germline values: CDR1 LGHNA, CDR2 YNFKEQ. V was trimmed by 0 bases and J by 11 bases, leaving 10 bases between them. This CDR3 is built from 12 residues. CDR3 residues: CASSQDGQKAFF. The CDR3 DNA sequence: TGTGCCAGCAGCCAAGATGGGCAGAAGGCTTTCTTT.

This clone has a handful of counts. The V call is TRBV29-1, the J call TRBJ2-7, with TRBD1 as a possible D gene (5 bases). CDR3 length: 12 residues. Between the trimmed V and J ends, which lost 5 bases and 2 bases, there was a span of 10 bases. Germline CDR1 is SQVTM and CDR2 is ANQGSEA. CDR3 sequence: CSVQGTAYEQYF. In nucleotides, the CDR3 is TGCAGCGTTCAGGGCACGGCCTACGAGCAGTACTTC.

The genes are TRBV6-5 and TRBJ1-2; 7 bases agree with TRBD1. Losses at the gene ends were 6 bases for V and 7 bases for J; bases not matched to a gene: 14. The CDR3 runs 15 residues. Per germline, CDR1 MNHEY and CDR2 SVGAGI. The CDR3 spells CASRETPDRSSGYTF. CDR3 DNA sequence: TGTGCCAGCAGAGAGACACCGGACAGGTCTTCTGGCTACACCTTC.

This chain links TRBV27 with TRBJ2-5; 7 nucleotides agree with TRBD2. V lost 6 bases to trimming and J lost 2 bases; unmatched junction nucleotides: 12. The germline V gene has CDR1 MNHEY and CDR2 SMNVEV (reference sequence). The CDR3 sequence is 16 residues long. The CDR3 is CASRALRETLQETQYF. The CDR3 DNA reads TGTGCCAGCAGGGCTTTGCGGGAGACCCTACAAGAGACCCAGTACTTC.

The chain is built from TRBV23-1 and TRBJ1-1; D possibly corresponds to TRBD1 (6 bases). TRBV23-1 is an open reading frame whose function is uncertain. This CDR3 region has 21 residues. The ends were cut back, 2 bases at V and 2 bases at J, with 30 bases in the middle. The CDR3 loop reads CASSQRKFATGPTPGNTEAFF. In DNA form, the CDR3 reads TGCGCCAGCAGTCAACGGAAATTCGCGACAGGACCCACTCCCGGAAACACTGAAGCTTTCTTT.

The rearrangement links TRBV4-2 to TRBJ2-1; D remains ambiguous. The V and J ends lost 1 base and 4 bases respectively, with 5 bases between them. Germline-derived CDR1 and CDR2 are LGHNA and YNFKEQ. This CDR3 is 13 amino acids long. CDR3 sequence reads: CASSQGVYNEQFF. DNA of the CDR3: TGTGCCAGCAGCCAAGGAGTATACAATGAGCAGTTCTTC.

This clone turned up a few times. V gene TRBV18 combines with J gene TRBJ1-2; the D is unclear. V lost 1 base and J lost 8, with 17 bases in between. The germline CDR1 and CDR2 sequences are KGHSH and LQKENI. This CDR3 is 15 amino acids long. The CDR3 DNA reads TGTGCCAGCTCACCACTTCATCAGGATGGAGGAGGCTACACCTTC. Its protein is CASSPLHQDGGGYTF.

The rearrangement joins TRBV4-1 to TRBJ2-1, with D hard to call. CDR1 is MGHRA, CDR2 YSYEKL, per germline. This CDR3 spans 16 amino acids. The ends were cut back, 0 bases at V and 0 bases at J, with 9 bases in the middle. CDR3 sequence reads: CASSQDILSSYNEQFF. Here the CDR3 DNA reads TGCGCCAGCAGCCAAGATATACTAAGCTCCTACAATGAGCAGTTCTTC.

V is TRBV6-1 and J is TRBJ2-5; maybe TRBD1 (6 bases). The ends were cut back, 7 bases at V and 1 base at J, with 10 bases in the middle. This CDR3 comprises 13 residues. Germline assignment: CDR1 MNHNS and CDR2 SASEGT. Here the CDR3 DNA reads TGTGCCAGCACTCTGACAGGCCAAGAGACCCAGTACTTC. It specifies CASTLTGQETQYF.

The chain has TRBV4-1 and TRBJ1-4; the D gene is possibly TRBD1 (5 bases). The V and J ends lost 1 base and 3 bases respectively, with 12 bases between them. The CDR3 runs 16 residues. Per germline, CDR1 MGHRA and CDR2 YSYEKL. The CDR3 region is CASSQVPGLSNEKLFF. The CDR3 DNA is TGCGCCAGCAGCCAAGTACCGGGACTGTCTAATGAAAAACTGTTTTTT.

This rearrangement joins TRBV28 to TRBJ2-7, with D maybe TRBD2 (8 bases). Trimming stripped 6 bases from V and 9 bases from J, with 18 bases between. Germline CDR1 reads MDHEN; CDR2 reads SYDVKM. The CDR3 runs to 13 residues. CDR3 sequence: CASRAGGTSTQYF. The CDR3 coding sequence is TGTGCCAGCAGGGCAGGGGGGACTAGTACGCAGTACTTC.

The chain combines TRBV5-6 with TRBJ1-5, with 7 nucleotides matching TRBD1. The V segment lost 4 bases and the J segment 2 bases; nucleotides outside the gene matches: 3. The CDR3 is 14 residues long. Germline CDR1 reads SGHDT; CDR2 reads YYEEEE. The CDR3 protein is CASSRTGGNQPQHF. CDR3 DNA: TGTGCCAGCAGCCGAACAGGGGGCAATCAGCCCCAGCATTTT.

The rearrangement uses TRBV29-1 and TRBJ2-1; TRBD2 agrees at 7 bases. Germline assignment: CDR1 SQVTM and CDR2 ANQGSEA. The length of the CDR3 is 14 residues. V was clipped by 4 bases and J by 6 bases; unmatched bases: 9. CDR3 coding DNA: TGCAGCGTTGGGAAGGCTAGCGGAGGCAATGAGCAGTTCTTC. Residues: CSVGKASGGNEQFF.

The table lists this clone with a few counts. The chain joins TRBV6-1 to TRBJ1-1, with D maybe TRBD1 (5 bases). CDR1 and CDR2 (germline): MNHNS, SASEGT. This CDR3 contains 15 residues. With 1 base removed from V and 6 bases from J, the gap between germline ends came to 15 bases. CDR3 amino acids: CASSEGGGGHAEAFF. In DNA form, the CDR3 reads TGTGCCAGCAGTGAAGGCGGGGGAGGGCATGCTGAAGCTTTCTTT.

This chain uses TRBV9 with TRBJ2-3; perhaps TRBD2 as D (6 bases). The length of the CDR3 is 15 residues. Germline CDR1 is SGDLS and CDR2 is YYNGEE. The V and J ends lost 4 bases and 1 base respectively, with 13 bases between them. In DNA, the CDR3 is TGTGCCAGCAGCAAAATAGCGGCCCGCACAGATACGCAGTATTTT. It codes for CASSKIAARTDTQYF.